The 30 T cell receptor beta chains presented below share a single source sample, sequenced in a study of human T cells and chemical hapten exposure. TCRdb ran MiXCR on the RACE reads and lists one entry per CDR3 protein. The sample shows 35,000 to 45,000 distinct CDR3 sequences, 9.5% to 15% of them seen only once. Documented time point: pre-sensitization, week 0. The treatment was: therapeutic diphenylcyclopropenone sensitization with weekly scalp DPC. Specimen: whole blood, collected in connection with sensitization to the hapten diphenylcyclopropenone (DPC). These receptors were obtained from a woman under 40 with alopecia areata. Some clones in this sample may be carry-over from other donors' samples.

This clonotype was observed at least ten times. J is TRBJ1-2 and V is TRBV11-2; 7 nucleotides line up with TRBD1. J lost 3 bases, V lost 2 bases, and 0 bases had no gene match. The CDR3 length is 13 residues. The germline V gene encodes CDR1 SGHAT and CDR2 FQNNGV. In DNA form, the CDR3 reads TGTGCCAGCAGCTTAACAGGGGACTATGGCTACACCTTC. It is translated as CASSLTGDYGYTF.

This clonotype has a count of ten or more. The chain has TRBV28 and TRBJ1-5; perhaps TRBD1 as D (5 bases). This CDR3 spans 14 amino acids. Trimming removed 5 bases from V and 5 bases from J, with 13 bases in between. The germline gives CDR1 MDHEN, CDR2 SYDVKM. This CDR3 reads CASSPLGGHQPQHF. As DNA, the CDR3 is TGTGCCAGCAGTCCGTTGGGGGGTCATCAGCCCCAGCATTTT. Using reference TRBV28 and TRBJ1-5 for the parts outside the CDR3, the full variable domain is DVKVTQSSRYLVKRTGEKVFLECVQDMDHENMFWYRQDPGLGLRLIYFSYDVKMKEKGDIPEGYSVSREKKERFSLILESASTNQTSMYLCASSPLGGHQPQHFGDGTRLSIL.

The table lists this clonotype with many counts. The V gene is TRBV5-6, the J gene TRBJ2-7; D tentatively fits TRBD1 or TRBD2 (5 bases each). The CDR3 has 15 residues. The V end was cut by 2 bases, the J end by 3 bases, with 15 bases between. From germline, CDR1 is SGHDT and CDR2 YYEEEE. CDR3 residues: CASSFAPGPLYEQYF. The DNA for the CDR3 is TGTGCCAGCAGCTTTGCCCCGGGACCCCTCTACGAGCAGTACTTC.

This clonotype showed up many times. This chain uses TRBV2 with TRBJ1-6; 9 bases map to TRBD1. V lost 8 bases, J lost 17 bases, and 16 bases stayed unmatched. The CDR3 totals 14 residues. The germline CDR1 and CDR2 sequences are SNHLY and FYNNEI. The CDR3 DNA reads TGTGCCAGCCATTCTGGGACAGGGAATTCTGATTTCCACTTT. Residues: CASHSGTGNSDFHF.

This clonotype was counted ten times or more. The chain couples TRBV11-2 to TRBJ2-1; the match to TRBD2 covers 14 bases. V was clipped by 4 bases and J by 11 bases; unmatched bases: 7. Per the germline V gene, CDR1 is SGHAT and CDR2 is FQNNGV. CDR3 length: 15 amino acids. The CDR3 DNA follows: TGTGCCAGCAGCTCGGGACTAGCGGGAGCTTCAAAGCAGTTCTTC. Its translation: CASSSGLAGASKQFF. The entire variable domain, with the rest obtained from reference TRBV11-2 and TRBJ2-1, is as follows: EAGVAQSPRYKIIEKRQSVAFWCNPISGHATLYWYQQILGQGPKLLIQFQNNGVVDDSQLPKDRFSAERLKGVDSTLKIQPAKLEDSAVYLCASSSGLAGASKQFFGPGTRLTVL.

This clonotype was recorded many times. The chain carries TRBV2 and TRBJ2-1, with 14 bases matching TRBD2. Per germline, CDR1 SNHLY and CDR2 FYNNEI. V lost 6 bases and J lost 2; bases outside the gene matches: 9. CDR3 size: 18 residues. The CDR3 is CASRRGTSGSITYNEQFF. The CDR3 DNA sequence: TGTGCCAGCAGGAGAGGGACTAGCGGGAGTATCACCTACAATGAGCAGTTCTTC. The full variable domain, rest sourced from reference TRBV2 and TRBJ2-1, is EPEVTQTPSHQVTQMGQEVILRCVPISNHLYFYWYRQILGQKVEFLVSFYNNEISEKSEIFDDQFSVERPDGSNFTLKIRSTKLEDSAMYFCASRRGTSGSITYNEQFFGPGTRLTVL.

This clonotype qualifies as medium-sized. The chain couples TRBV18 to TRBJ2-1, with unresolved D. Germline V lookup: CDR1 KGHSH, CDR2 LQKENI. With 0 bases removed from V and 6 bases from J, the gap between germline ends came to 9 bases. The CDR3 has 14 amino acids. The DNA for the CDR3 is TGTGCCAGCTCACCACCGGGGTACCCCAATGAGCAGTTCTTC. This gives the protein CASSPPGYPNEQFF.

Many counts were recorded for this clonotype. This chain joins TRBV11-2 and TRBJ2-1; D might be TRBD2 (6 bases). V lost 5 bases, J lost 7 bases, and 12 bases lay in between. Germline values: CDR1 SGHAT, CDR2 FQNNGV. This CDR3 comprises 13 residues. CDR3 loop: CASSPASDNEQFF. The CDR3 nucleotides are TGTGCCAGCAGCCCCGCTAGCGATAATGAGCAGTTCTTC.

This clonotype was seen at least ten times. V and J are TRBV2 and TRBJ2-3; D uncertain. The germline CDR1 and CDR2 sequences are SNHLY and FYNNEI. The CDR3 length is 15 residues. V was pared by 5 bases and J by 2 bases, with 14 bases between. CDR3 sequence reads: CASSQVPPPTDTQYF. The CDR3 DNA is TGTGCCAGCAGTCAAGTTCCGCCCCCCACAGATACGCAGTATTTT.

There are a few counts of this clonotype. The rearrangement links TRBV7-3 to TRBJ2-1; no clear D. The germline V gene encodes CDR1 SGHTA and CDR2 FQGTGA. CDR3 length: 16 amino acids. V lost 3 bases and J lost 0, with 12 bases in between. In DNA, the CDR3 is TGTGCCAGCAGCTTGAAGAAACTAAGCTCCTACAATGAGCAGTTCTTC. This sequence encodes CASSLKKLSSYNEQFF.

J is TRBJ2-2 and V is TRBV10-2, with D maybe TRBD2 (6 bases). V lost 8 bases and J 0 bases, leaving 13 bases between the germline ends. CDR1 is WSHSY, CDR2 SAAADI, per germline. The CDR3 length is 15 residues. Here the CDR3 DNA reads TGCGCCAGCCGAGCGGGCCCCACGAACACCGGGGAGCTGTTTTTT. This sequence encodes CASRAGPTNTGELFF.

The table lists this clonotype with many counts. The chain combines TRBV7-9 with TRBJ1-2; D not resolved. This CDR3 is built from 15 residues. V shed 1 base and J shed 3 bases, with 12 bases lying between them. CDR1 is SEHNR, CDR2 FQNEAQ, per germline (reference sequence). CDR3 in DNA: TGTGCCAGCAGCTTAGTAGACCCCCTTTACTATGGCTACACCTTC. Protein sequence: CASSLVDPLYYGYTF.

As concerns this clonotype: This may arise from a read error, as a much more abundant clone is one base away. The V and J genes are TRBV29-1 and TRBJ1-5; no clear D. This CDR3 has 13 amino acids. Germline CDR1 and CDR2: SQVTM and ANQGSEA. V lost 8 bases and J 1 base, leaving 12 bases between the germline ends. CDR3: CSMLDGSNQPQHF. CDR3 nucleotide sequence: TGCAGCATGTTGGACGGAAGCAATCAGCCCCAGCATTTT.

This clonotype was detected many times. This rearrangement joins TRBV27 to TRBJ1-4; D is uncertain. Germline V CDR1 and CDR2: MNHEY, SMNVEV (reference sequence). The CDR3 runs 16 residues. Trimming pared 2 bases from V and 3 bases from J, leaving 13 bases between. As DNA, the CDR3 is TGTGCCAGCAGTTTAAGTGTCGACGGGGCTAATGAAAAACTGTTTTTT. Its translation is CASSLSVDGANEKLFF.

This clonotype was seen repeatedly, ten times or more. The chain recombines TRBV20-1 with TRBJ2-7, with D maybe TRBD2 (6 bases). The CDR3 spans 14 residues. Germline V CDR1 and CDR2: DFQATT, SNEGSKA (reference sequence). V was trimmed by 3 bases and J by 2 bases, leaving 14 bases between them. The CDR3 nucleotides are TGCAGTGCTAGCTCCGGGACTCCGACCTACGAGCAGTACTTC. Protein sequence: CSASSGTPTYEQYF.

The rearrangement joins TRBV7-8 to TRBJ2-3; D is ambiguous. Germline CDR1 SGHVS, CDR2 FQNEAQ. The CDR3 is 14 amino acids. Trimming took off 5 bases at V and 8 bases at J, with 17 bases between the two ends. The CDR3 nucleotides read TGTGCCAGCAGCCAAAACTCCCTGGGCGGTACGCAGTATTTT. Protein sequence: CASSQNSLGGTQYF.

Ten or more counts support this clonotype. The chain has TRBV20-1 and TRBJ1-2; D remains ambiguous. The germline gives CDR1 DFQATT, CDR2 SNEGSKA (reference sequence). The CDR3 covers 13 residues. Trimming shortened V by 2 bases and J by 10 bases, and 17 bases separated the two germline ends. The CDR3 is CSARPTDAAPYTF. CDR3 coding DNA: TGCAGTGCTAGACCAACGGACGCGGCCCCCTACACCTTC.

Ten or more counts support this clonotype. V gene TRBV18 combines with J gene TRBJ2-1; 8 bases match TRBD2. The trim removed 0 bases at V and 7 bases at J, leaving 5 bases unmatched. Germline CDR1 reads KGHSH; CDR2 reads LQKENI. This CDR3 spans 15 amino acids. The CDR3 DNA follows: TGTGCCAGCTCACCACCGTCGACGGGGGGGAATGAGCAGTTCTTC. Protein product: CASSPPSTGGNEQFF.

The chain is built from TRBV27 and TRBJ2-7; 7 bases fit TRBD2. The V segment lost 6 bases and the J segment 2 bases; nucleotides outside the gene matches: 13. Looked up from germline, CDR1 is MNHEY and CDR2 is SMNVEV (reference sequence). The length of the CDR3 is 16 residues. CDR3 nucleotides: TGTGCCAGCAGACGTGCAGACTCTAGCGGAACCTACGAGCAGTACTTC. Translated: CASRRADSSGTYEQYF.

This clonotype occurred many times. This sequence joins TRBV7-3 and TRBJ1-1; 8 nucleotides align to TRBD1. CDR1 and CDR2 (germline): SGHTA, FQGTGA. The length of the CDR3 is 14 residues. J was trimmed by 4 bases and V by 5 bases; bases with no gene match: 6. CDR3 nucleotides: TGTGCCAGCAGCCCAGGGGGCGCGACCACTGAAGCTTTCTTT. Its translation: CASSPGGATTEAFF.

This clonotype was seen many times. The chain couples TRBV18 to TRBJ1-1, with D perhaps matching TRBD1 (5 bases). CDR1 KGHSH and CDR2 LQKENI come from the germline V gene. Trimming removed 3 bases from V and 0 bases from J, with 20 bases in between. The CDR3 sequence is 18 residues long. CDR3 sequence reads: CASSPPRPLGGMNTEAFF. CDR3 DNA: TGTGCCAGCTCACCTCCGAGGCCTTTGGGGGGGATGAACACTGAAGCTTTCTTT.

This clonotype was picked up many times. V is TRBV5-1 and J is TRBJ2-7; D is undetermined. With 6 bases removed from V and 8 bases from J, the gap between germline ends came to 12 bases. Germline V gene sequence: CDR1 SGHRS, CDR2 YFSETQ. The CDR3 runs 11 residues. The CDR3 DNA reads as TGCGCCAGCATGGGTCTATCTCAGCAGTACTTC. Translating it yields CASMGLSQQYF.

This clonotype has ten or more counts. The V call is TRBV29-1, the J call TRBJ2-2, with 7 bases identical to TRBD1. The CDR3 spans 13 residues. Trimming at V came to 4 bases and at J to 5 bases, leaving 4 bases not matched to a gene. CDR1 and CDR2 from the germline V gene are SQVTM and ANQGSEA. Here the CDR3 reads CSVATGVTGELFF. CDR3 nucleotide sequence: TGCAGCGTTGCAACAGGGGTAACCGGGGAGCTGTTTTTT.

The table lists this clonotype with many counts. The chain recombines TRBV28 with TRBJ2-1, with 13 bases matching TRBD2. The germline gives CDR1 MDHEN, CDR2 SYDVKM. This CDR3 comprises 15 residues. V dropped 4 bases and J dropped 9; count of bases not matched to a gene: 6. The CDR3 nucleotides are TGTGCCAGCAGTTACCGGACTAGCGGGAGATCTGAGCAGTTCTTC. Protein sequence: CASSYRTSGRSEQFF.

This clonotype showed up many times. This chain joins TRBV14 and TRBJ2-7; 8 nucleotides match TRBD2. The CDR3 runs 14 residues. Losses at the gene ends were 4 bases for V and 6 bases for J; bases not matched to a gene: 8. Germline assignment: CDR1 SGHDN and CDR2 FVKESK. CDR3 nucleotide sequence: TGTGCCAGCAGCCCTGTAGCGGGACGATCCGAGCAGTACTTC. It translates to CASSPVAGRSEQYF.

This clonotype was counted at least ten times. The chain carries TRBV5-5 and TRBJ2-1; 9 bases line up with TRBD1. Germline CDR1 SGHKS, CDR2 YYEKEE (reference sequence). The CDR3 is 17 residues long. The V and J ends lost 2 bases and 4 bases, in that order; junction bases with no gene match: 10. CDR3 sequence: CASSFYPGQGIYNEQFF. CDR3 DNA: TGTGCCAGCAGCTTTTATCCGGGACAGGGTATTTACAATGAGCAGTTCTTC.

This clonotype was seen ten or more times. This chain uses TRBV7-3 with TRBJ2-3, with D perhaps given as TRBD1 or TRBD2 (5 bases each). The length of the CDR3 is 15 residues. The germline V gene encodes CDR1 SGHTA and CDR2 FQGTGA. Trimming stripped 5 bases from V and 3 bases from J, with 15 bases between. The CDR3 loop is CASSPGTLVTDTQYF. The CDR3 nucleotides are TGTGCCAGCAGCCCCGGGACCCTTGTGACAGATACGCAGTATTTT.

This clonotype was observed many times. This chain uses TRBV11-2 with TRBJ2-1, with 11 bases aligning to TRBD2. Germline loops: CDR1 SGHAT, CDR2 FQNNGV. The CDR3 extends over 16 amino acids. The J segment lost 4 bases and the V segment lost 5 bases, leaving 7 bases of the junction unmatched. The CDR3: CASSRTGTSGYNEQFF. In DNA form, the CDR3 reads TGTGCCAGCAGCCGAACCGGGACTAGCGGTTACAATGAGCAGTTCTTC.

In this sample, this clonotype turned up many times. This chain uses TRBV2 with TRBJ2-7; D ambiguous. V was pared by 7 bases and J by 2 bases, with 9 bases between. The CDR3 is made up of 12 amino acids. Germline V CDR1 and CDR2: SNHLY, FYNNEI. CDR3 bases: TGTGCCAGCAATGACGGCCCCTACGAGCAGTACTTC. Protein: CASNDGPYEQYF.

In its sample, this clonotype was seen a few times. V and J are TRBV29-1 and TRBJ2-1, with unresolved D. Germline-derived CDR1 and CDR2 are SQVTM and ANQGSEA. Trimming took 4 bases from V and 4 from J, leaving 8 bases between them. The CDR3 has 12 residues. CDR3 protein: CSVVTQYNEQFF. In DNA form, the CDR3 reads TGCAGCGTTGTGACACAGTACAATGAGCAGTTCTTC.